Listed below are T cell receptor beta chains from one sample, sequenced in a study of human thymus T cells. Produced via immunoSEQ multiplex PCR; TCRdb's table is partial and in-frame only. This sample has 120,000 or so clones, with about 94% found just once. Sample: thymus tissue. The receptor set was obtained from a boy less than two years old with a congenital heart defect but otherwise immunologically healthy. Both conserved end residues are part of each CDR3. The D gene is left open where the match is weak. The size entry is marked missing in some rows and otherwise reads once, few, many or a size class.

clone_size j_call d_call v_call cdr3_length cdr3_nt cdr3_aa
NA TRBJ2-5 NA TRBV20-1 10 TGCAGTGCTCAGTCGGAGACCCAGTACTTC CSAQSETQYF
NA TRBJ1-1 NA TRBV4-2 16 TGTGCCAGCAGCCAAGAAGGGGTCGGGCTTCGCCATCAAGCTTTCTTT CASSQEGVGLRHQAFF
NA TRBJ2-7 TRBD1 TRBV30 14 TGTGCCTGGAGCGGTAAACAGGGGTCCTACGAGCAGTACTTC CAWSGKQGSYEQYF
NA TRBJ1-1 NA TRBV10-1 15 TGCGCCATGCTATGGGGGTCCTCCATGAACACTGAAGCTTTCTTT CAMLWGSSMNTEAFF
NA TRBJ2-5 TRBD2 TRBV10-2 14 TGCGCCAGCAGCGATCTAGCGGTCCAAGAGACCCAGTACTTC CASSDLAVQETQYF
NA TRBJ2-1 TRBD2 TRBV5-4 18 TGTGCCAGCAGCTTGTCCAGCGGGGGGGCCCGTTCCTACAATGAGCAGTTCTTC CASSLSSGGARSYNEQFF
NA TRBJ1-2 NA TRBV30 13 TGTGCCTGGCTAGGGGGGCGAGACTATGGCTACACCTTC CAWLGGRDYGYTF
NA TRBJ1-2 NA TRBV5-1 13 TGCGCCAGCAGCTTGGGGTCAGTTTATGGCTACACCTTC CASSLGSVYGYTF
once TRBJ2-1 TRBD2 TRBV6-1 11 TGTGCCAGCAGTACTAGCGGAGAGCAGTTCTTC CASSTSGEQFF
NA TRBJ2-1 NA TRBV7-8 15 TGTGCCAGCAGCTTAGGCGCCCAGCCCAGCTATGAGCAGTTCTTC CASSLGAQPSYEQFF
NA TRBJ2-1 NA TRBV2 11 TGTGCCAGCCTCTGGGGTGGTGAGCAGTTCTTC CASLWGGEQFF
NA TRBJ1-6 NA TRBV7-9 13 TGTGCCAGCAGTCAAGGGTCAAATTCACCCCTCCACTTT CASSQGSNSPLHF